This is a list of T cell receptor beta chains from one sample in a study of graft-versus-host responses after intestinal transplantation. No antigens are known for them. Repertoires were generated with immunoSEQ multiplex PCR, while TCRdb's copy carries only in-frame clones and drops some. Among about 70,000 clones listed, about 90% were seen once. The sample consisted of unstimulated CD8+ T cells sorted from spleen or lymph node cells, taken before intestinal transplant. The receptors here all came from a human donor who received an intestinal transplant. Each CDR3 is given without its conserved first and last residue.

V gene	J gene	CDR3 protein
TRBV29-1	TRBJ1-1	SAYFSGGIEAF
TRBV5-4	TRBJ1-4	ASSLDRAGEKLF
TRBV20-1	TRBJ2-1	SALAYNEQF
TRBV7-6	TRBJ2-7	ASSPYIRGTESYEQY
TRBV6-1	TRBJ2-3	ASRNGLAAGDTQY
TRBV19	TRBJ2-2	ASSMAANTGELF
TRBV4-1	TRBJ1-1	ASSQPGWAEAF
TRBV5-6	TRBJ1-2	ASSRIQANYGYT
TRBV2	TRBJ1-1	ARPGHPNTEAF
TRBV29-1	TRBJ1-2	SVEEWGTGGGYT
TRBV19	TRBJ1-6	ASSLGNSPLH
TRBV4-2	TRBJ2-1	ASSQVPTGYNEQF
TRBV4-1	TRBJ2-1	ASSQDEGDSYNEQF
TRBV25-1	TRBJ2-7	ASSDGGGLRGEQY
TRBV6-6	TRBJ2-3	ASSWGSGNTDTQY
TRBV5-1	TRBJ2-3	ASSPISGGFTDTQY
TRBV5-6	TRBJ2-1	ASSGGNEQF
TRBV5-1	TRBJ2-1	ASSSQRGAYNEQF